The TCR beta chain described here comes from a study of blood T cell repertoires in COVID-19. Study information: Sites in the United States, Italy and Spain provided acute and convalescent COVID-19 samples. The analysed material was cDNA or gDNA that came from T cells, B-cell-depleted T cells, or PBMCs.

Methods used by the authors: From reference gene primer amplification, estimates of nucleated cell counts were derived. Clones were read by immunoSEQ multiplex PCR, and TCRdb kept only the in-frame ones, dropping some. V and J calls and clone size are copied from that table; D and trimming were computed from the DNA. The sample has over 400,000 clones, around 85% seen once. V gave up 1 base and J gave up 1 base, with 11 bases separating them. Germline values: CDR1 SGHRS, CDR2 YFSETQ. The CDR3 totals 15 residues. Grouping used clinical history reported by participants in a survey and questionnaire. This clonotype was sampled from a woman in her sixties or seventies who had recovered from COVID-19. Sequencing was carried out using PBMCs or T cells enriched from blood (not recorded which). The genes are TRBV5-1 and TRBJ1-1; a possible D gene is TRBD1 (6 bases). Here the CDR3 reads CASSLNPGQNTEAFF. The CDR3 bases are TGCGCCAGCAGCTTGAACCCGGGACAGAACACTGAAGCTTTCTTT.